These 10 T cell receptor beta chains share one sample of origin, sequenced in a study of blood T cell repertoires in COVID-19 (TCRdb year 2020). The library was made by the immunoSEQ multiplex PCR assay. TCRdb limited this immuneACCESS table to in-frame rearrangements with V and J called. A share of clones is missing; checked studies link under half to unresolved V genes, and the rest is unexplained. The sample contains more than 95,000 clones, around 88% of them found a single time. The top ten clonotypes cover 3% to 3.5% of the sample. The sequenced sample was peripheral blood. These receptors were taken from a human donor in a cohort sampled during active COVID-19.

The chain employs TRBV24-1 and TRBJ2-1; D is possibly TRBD2 (5 bases). V lost 5 bases to trimming and J lost 7 bases, with 14 bases between them. The CDR3 has 14 residues. The germline gives CDR1 KGHDR, CDR2 SFDVKD. The CDR3 here is CATSGGRPKNEQFF. The DNA for the CDR3 is TGTGCCACCAGTGGAGGGAGACCGAAAAATGAGCAGTTCTTC.

This chain connects TRBV7-8 to TRBJ2-3; 10 nucleotides match TRBD2. The length of the CDR3 is 15 residues. J lost 6 bases, V lost 5 bases, and 8 bases had no gene match. Per germline, CDR1 SGHVS and CDR2 FQNEAQ. CDR3: CASSTGLAVADTQYF. CDR3 bases: TGTGCCAGCAGCACCGGACTAGCGGTCGCCGATACGCAGTATTTT.

The table lists this clone with a few counts. V usage is TRBV4-3 and J usage is TRBJ2-7; 10 nucleotides agree with TRBD2. There are 15 residues in the CDR3. Germline CDR1 LGHNA, CDR2 YSLEER. V dropped 1 base and J dropped 2; count of bases not matched to a gene: 2. This CDR3 is CASSQGSGRAYEQYF. The DNA of the CDR3 is TGCGCCAGCAGCCAAGGGAGCGGGAGGGCCTACGAGCAGTACTTC.

The rearrangement links TRBV30 to TRBJ2-2, with D possibly being TRBD1 (5 bases). The germline V and J ends were trimmed by 2 bases and 4 bases, with 8 bases remaining between them. This CDR3 is built from 13 residues. The germline V gene has CDR1 GTSNPN and CDR2 SVGIG (reference sequence). The CDR3 nucleotides read TGTGCCTGGAGTTCTACAGGCACCGGGGAGCTGTTTTTT. Translation: CAWSSTGTGELFF.

The chain carries TRBV7-2 and TRBJ1-3, with a weak D call TRBD1 (5 bases). The germline V gene has CDR1 SGHTA and CDR2 FQGNSA. Trimming pared 3 bases from V and 2 bases from J, leaving 8 bases between. The length of the CDR3 is 14 residues. CDR3 protein: CASSFQGTGNTIYF. In DNA, the CDR3 is TGTGCCAGCAGCTTCCAGGGAACTGGAAACACCATATATTTT.

CDR3 loop: CASTRSGIYEQYF. In nucleotides, the CDR3 is TGTGCCAGCACCCGGAGCGGGATCTACGAGCAGTACTTC. The chain uses TRBV6-5 and TRBJ2-7, with TRBD2 matching over 7 bases. V lost 7 bases to trimming and J lost 3 bases; unmatched junction nucleotides: 6. Per the germline V gene, CDR1 is MNHEY and CDR2 is SVGAGI. The CDR3 runs to 13 residues.

The genes are TRBV10-2 and TRBJ2-7; 9 nucleotides align to TRBD1. This CDR3 is built from 14 residues. Germline lookup yields CDR1 WSHSY and CDR2 SAAADI. Unmatched junction bases numbered 4, after V lost 2 bases and J lost 5 bases. The CDR3 coding sequence is TGCGCCAGCAGTGAGACAGGGGGCAAGGACGAGCAGTACTTC. Translation gives CASSETGGKDEQYF.

The chain is built from TRBV4-3 and TRBJ2-5; D not resolved. Trimming left V 0 bases short and J 4 bases short, with 9 bases between. Germline V gives CDR1 LGHNA, CDR2 YSLEER. CDR3 length: 14 amino acids. The CDR3 spells CASSQDRRLETQYF. CDR3 sequence (DNA): TGCGCCAGCAGCCAAGATAGGCGGCTAGAGACCCAGTACTTC.

A single count supports this clone. J is TRBJ2-1 and V is TRBV5-1; 10 bases line up with TRBD2. CDR1 SGHRS and CDR2 YFSETQ come from the germline V gene. The CDR3 covers 15 residues. V lost 5 bases, J lost 6 bases, and 8 bases stayed unmatched. The CDR3 here is CASSPNQRGGNEQFF. As DNA, the CDR3 is TGCGCCAGCAGTCCTAACCAGCGGGGGGGCAATGAGCAGTTCTTC. Combining the CDR3 with reference TRBV5-1 and TRBJ2-1 gives the whole variable domain KAGVTQTPRYLIKTRGQQVTLSCSPISGHRSVSWYQQTPGQGLQFLFEYFSETQRNKGNFPGRFSGRQFSNSRSEMNVSTLELGDSALYLCASSPNQRGGNEQFFGPGTRLTVL.

A few counts support this clone. The gene calls are TRBV7-9 and TRBJ2-7; tentatively, D is TRBD2 (7 bases). CDR1 is SEHNR, CDR2 FQNEAQ, per germline (reference sequence). The V and J ends lost 2 bases and 2 bases respectively, with 13 bases between them. The CDR3 extends over 15 amino acids. CDR3 amino acids: CASSLWGGQTYEQYF. As DNA, the CDR3 is TGTGCCAGCAGCTTATGGGGGGGCCAAACCTACGAGCAGTACTTC.